The 20 T cell receptor beta chains in this list originate from one sample, sequenced in a study of technical replicates of blood from a few donors. Sequencing used immunoSEQ multiplex PCR; TCRdb keeps in-frame clones, though not all of them. The data show tens of thousands of clones, with just over 90% seen just once and 0.2% to 0.25% held by the top ten. Sequencing used T cells isolated from PBMCs. Source of these receptors: a human donor in good health.

This sequence joins TRBV5-5 and TRBJ2-5, with TRBD1 matching 7 bases. J lost 2 bases, V lost 0 bases, and 1 base had no gene match. Germline V CDR1 and CDR2: SGHKS, YYEKEE (reference sequence). There are 14 residues in the CDR3. This chain's CDR3 is CASSLGQGQETQYF. As DNA, the CDR3 is TGTGCCAGCAGCTTGGGACAGGGACAAGAGACCCAGTACTTC.

The chain combines TRBV5-1 with TRBJ2-3; perhaps TRBD2 as D (5 bases). Germline V CDR1 and CDR2: SGHRS, YFSETQ. This CDR3 is 14 amino acids long. With 0 bases removed from V and 6 bases from J, the gap between germline ends came to 11 bases. The CDR3 DNA follows: TGCGCCAGCAGCTTGGCCGGGGTTGACGATACGCAGTATTTT. It specifies CASSLAGVDDTQYF.

The genes are TRBV6-6 and TRBJ2-2; D perhaps matches TRBD2 (5 bases). The germline V gene encodes CDR1 MNHNY and CDR2 SVGAGI (reference sequence). The CDR3 runs to 14 residues. Trimming took off 8 bases at V and 4 bases at J, with 14 bases between the two ends. CDR3 sequence (DNA): TGTGCCAGCTTTGGGAGAAGAGGCACCGGGGAGCTGTTTTTT. This sequence encodes CASFGRRGTGELFF.

The CDR3 sequence: CSVLLLFQNIQYF. The CDR3 DNA is TGCAGCGTCCTACTCCTTTTCCAAAACATTCAGTACTTC. V gene TRBV29-1 combines with J gene TRBJ2-4; no firm D call. The germline CDR1 and CDR2 sequences are SQVTM and ANQGSEA. CDR3 length: 13 residues. The V and J ends lost 6 bases and 5 bases respectively, with 14 bases between them.

J is TRBJ1-3 and V is TRBV18, with no clear D. Trimming took off 3 bases at V and 1 base at J, with 7 bases between the two ends. The CDR3 covers 14 residues. The V gene's germline CDR1 is KGHSH and CDR2 LQKENI. CDR3 DNA: TGTGCCAGCTCACCCGTGGAGTCTGGAAACACCATATATTTT. Its translation is CASSPVESGNTIYF.

The DNA for the CDR3 is TGCAGTGCCCAAGGGGGCAATGAGCAGTTCTTC. Translated: CSAQGGNEQFF. The rearrangement joins TRBV20-1 to TRBJ2-1; D is possibly TRBD1 (6 bases). CDR1 is DFQATT, CDR2 SNEGSKA, per germline (reference sequence). This CDR3 contains 11 residues. V lost 6 bases, J lost 6 bases, and 9 bases lay in between.

This rearrangement joins TRBV4-1 to TRBJ2-3; D call uncertain. V dropped 2 bases and J dropped 0 bases, with 9 bases sitting between them. The CDR3 loop spans 15 amino acids. Germline CDR1 and CDR2: MGHRA and YSYEKL. CDR3 in DNA: TGCGCCAGCAGCCAATCAGATTCTAGCACAGATACGCAGTATTTT. This codes for CASSQSDSSTDTQYF.

The chain links TRBV5-1 to TRBJ2-1; the match to TRBD2 covers 12 bases. Germline V gene data show CDR1 as SGHRS and CDR2 as YFSETQ. CDR3 size: 16 residues. With 4 bases clipped from V and 9 bases from J, the junction kept 11 bases outside the gene matches. The CDR3 is CASSRSGLAGGPEQFF. CDR3 nucleotides: TGCGCCAGCAGCCGTTCGGGGCTAGCGGGGGGGCCTGAGCAGTTCTTC.

The V and J genes are TRBV4-1 and TRBJ1-6; D gene ambiguous. Trimming left V 3 bases short and J 7 bases short, with 10 bases between. The CDR3 covers 14 residues. Germline lookup yields CDR1 MGHRA and CDR2 YSYEKL. The CDR3 protein is CASSQEPLNSPLHF. CDR3 DNA: TGCGCCAGCAGCCAGGAGCCCTTAAATTCACCCCTCCACTTT.

The chain links TRBV9 to TRBJ2-7; the match to TRBD2 covers 7 bases. V was clipped by 0 bases and J by 3 bases; unmatched bases: 9. The CDR3 runs 16 residues. CDR1 is SGDLS, CDR2 YYNGEE, per germline. CDR3 nucleotide sequence: TGTGCCAGCAGCGTAGTGGCAGCGGGAACTCTCTACGAGCAGTACTTC. Its protein is CASSVVAAGTLYEQYF.

The rearrangement links TRBV28 to TRBJ1-3, with 8 bases identical to TRBD1. Germline loops: CDR1 MDHEN, CDR2 SYDVKM. The CDR3 extends over 17 amino acids. J gave up 0 bases and V 2 bases, and 6 bases lay outside the gene matches. In nucleotides, the CDR3 is TGTGCCAGCAGTTTAGTCGCAGGGGGCCTCTCTGGAAACACCATATATTTT. Protein product: CASSLVAGGLSGNTIYF.

The chain carries TRBV10-3 and TRBJ2-1; TRBD2 matches 9 bases. There are 17 residues in the CDR3. CDR1 and CDR2 from the germline V gene are ENHRY and SYGVKD. V was clipped by 3 bases and J by 5 bases; unmatched bases: 11. The DNA for the CDR3 is TGTGCCATCAGTGACGCGGGAGGGCCTTCGTCTAACAATGAGCAGTTCTTC. Translating it yields CAISDAGGPSSNNEQFF.

The chain joins TRBV7-2 to TRBJ1-1; 10 bases match TRBD1. This CDR3 comprises 15 residues. CDR1 SGHTA and CDR2 FQGNSA come from the germline V gene. V was clipped by 4 bases and J by 5 bases; unmatched bases: 7. The CDR3 sequence is CASSYFSGQGTEAFF. CDR3 bases: TGTGCCAGCAGCTACTTTTCGGGACAGGGGACTGAAGCTTTCTTT. The whole variable domain, remainder taken from reference TRBV7-2 and TRBJ1-1, is GAGVSQSPSNKVTEKGKDVELRCDPISGHTALYWYRQSLGQGLEFLIYFQGNSAPDKSGLPSDRFSAERTGGSVSTLTIQRTQQEDSAVYLCASSYFSGQGTEAFFGQGTRLTVV.

V gene TRBV7-8 combines with J gene TRBJ2-2; 8 bases align to TRBD2. With 6 bases clipped from V and 0 bases from J, the junction kept 9 bases outside the gene matches. This CDR3 contains 17 residues. Germline lookup yields CDR1 SGHVS and CDR2 FQNEAQ. As DNA, the CDR3 is TGTGCCAGCAGACGCAGCGGGAGTATAACGAACACCGGGGAGCTGTTTTTT. It specifies CASRRSGSITNTGELFF.

V is TRBV29-1 and J is TRBJ2-5, with TRBD1 matching 9 bases. CDR3 size: 14 residues. V dropped 5 bases and J dropped 5; count of bases not matched to a gene: 9. Germline V lookup: CDR1 SQVTM, CDR2 ANQGSEA. CDR3 nucleotide sequence: TGCAGCGTTTCAACAGGGGGCGCTCGGGAGACCCAGTACTTC. The encoded protein is CSVSTGGARETQYF.

The chain uses TRBV4-1 and TRBJ2-1; 10 positions match TRBD2. The CDR3 sequence is 15 residues long. Germline CDR1 MGHRA, CDR2 YSYEKL. The V and J ends lost 3 bases and 11 bases, in that order; junction bases with no gene match: 10. CDR3 protein: CASSQASGSSGQQFF. CDR3 DNA sequence: TGCGCCAGCAGCCAGGCTAGCGGGAGCTCGGGGCAGCAGTTCTTC.

The chain joins TRBV7-8 to TRBJ1-3, with TRBD1 as a possible D gene (5 bases). Germline V gene lookup returns CDR1 SGHVS and CDR2 FQNEAQ. The CDR3 runs 16 residues. Trimming shortened V by 1 base and J by 0 bases, and 10 bases separated the two germline ends. The chain's CDR3 is CASSLGGPGSGNTIYF. Written as DNA, the CDR3 is TGTGCCAGCAGCTTAGGGGGCCCTGGCTCTGGAAACACCATATATTTT. Complete variable domain (other parts from reference TRBV7-8 and TRBJ1-3): GAGVSQSPRYKVAKRGQDVALRCDPISGHVSLFWYQQALGQGPEFLTYFQNEAQLDKSGLPSDRFFAERPEGSVSTLKIQRTQQEDSAVYLCASSLGGPGSGNTIYFGEGSWLTVV.

J is TRBJ2-6 and V is TRBV28, with D possibly being TRBD1 (6 bases). Trimming cost V 5 bases and J 0 bases, with 11 bases left between them. The CDR3 has 16 residues. CDR1 is MDHEN, CDR2 SYDVKM, per germline. CDR3 nucleotides: TGTGCCAGCAGTCCCGGGACAATCTCTGGGGCCAACGTCCTGACTTTC. Translation: CASSPGTISGANVLTF.

The V and J genes are TRBV2 and TRBJ2-4, with D tentatively TRBD1 (5 bases). The germline gives CDR1 SNHLY, CDR2 FYNNEI. Trimming shortened V by 8 bases and J by 9 bases, and 26 bases separated the two germline ends. The CDR3 sequence is 16 residues long. The CDR3 coding sequence is TGTGCCAGCGCAAGGGGCCTCATAAGTGTAGGTAGCATTCAGTACTTC. Protein product: CASARGLISVGSIQYF.

The V call is TRBV19, the J call TRBJ2-6; weak D call: TRBD1 (5 bases). The CDR3 sequence is 18 residues long. CDR1 LNHDA and CDR2 SQIVND come from the germline V gene (reference sequence). V was trimmed by 4 bases and J by 1 base, leaving 17 bases between them. The CDR3 protein is CASSKTDSIRSGANVLTF. CDR3 bases: TGTGCCAGTAGTAAAACCGACAGTATTAGGTCTGGGGCCAACGTCCTGACTTTC.